Following are 12 T cell receptor beta chains from one sample sequenced in a study of identical twins. TCRdb ran MiXCR on the 5' RACE reads and lists one entry per CDR3 protein. Of about 530,000 distinct CDR3 sequences in the sample, over 12% were seen once. The data were also submitted as part of a second study, on yellow fever vaccine responses in identical twins.

The sample comprised CD4+ T cells sorted from blood. These receptors came from a woman between 18 and 29 years old in good health.

Only a few counts were recorded for this clonotype. The chain recombines TRBV29-1 with TRBJ2-7; tentatively, D is TRBD1 (5 bases). In germline, CDR1 is SQVTM, CDR2 ANQGSEA. Trimming removed 1 base at V and 0 bases at J, with 7 bases between. The CDR3 loop spans 13 amino acids. The CDR3 is CSVEGDSSYEQYF. The CDR3 DNA reads TGCAGCGTTGAAGGTGACAGCTCCTACGAGCAGTACTTC.

The chain links TRBV20-1 to TRBJ1-5; D remains unclear. This CDR3 has 13 amino acids. Germline loops: CDR1 DFQATT, CDR2 SNEGSKA (reference sequence). The V end lost 2 bases, the J end lost 1 base, and 6 bases lay between the germline ends. The CDR3 loop reads CSARMESNQPQHF. CDR3 DNA sequence: TGCAGTGCTAGAATGGAAAGCAATCAGCCCCAGCATTTT.

V and J are TRBV12-3 or TRBV12-4 and TRBJ2-1; 8 bases fit TRBD1. The CDR3 is 16 amino acids. The trim removed 3 bases at V and 6 bases at J, leaving 10 bases unmatched. CDR3 sequence: CASSLAWTGLSNEQFF. CDR3 in DNA: TGTGCCAGCAGTTTGGCTTGGACAGGGTTGAGCAATGAGCAGTTCTTC.

This clonotype was observed a handful of times. The CDR3 protein is CASSYGMWEKLFF. The CDR3 nucleotides read TGTGCCAGCAGCTACGGGATGTGGGAAAAACTGTTTTTT. The rearrangement uses TRBV5-8 and TRBJ1-4; D remains unclear. Germline CDR1 reads SGHTS; CDR2 reads YDEGEE. V was cut by 3 bases and J by 8 bases, with 11 bases left in between. The CDR3 spans 13 residues.

The rearrangement links TRBV20-1 to TRBJ2-7; D ambiguous. The CDR3 spans 12 residues. Looked up from germline, CDR1 is DFQATT and CDR2 is SNEGSKA (reference sequence). Trimming took 2 bases from V and 0 from J, leaving 5 bases between them. Here the CDR3 DNA reads TGCAGTGCTAGAATGCTCTCCTACGAGCAGTACGTC. This encodes CSARMLSYEQYV.

CDR3 DNA sequence: TGTGCCAGCAGCTTAGTTTACGCTAGCGGGAACTCCTACGAGCAGTACTTC. It is translated as CASSLVYASGNSYEQYF. The rearrangement uses TRBV7-9 and TRBJ2-7; TRBD2 aligns across 9 bases. CDR1 is SEHNR and CDR2 is FQNEAQ in the germline V gene (reference sequence). The CDR3 length is 17 residues. The V and J ends lost 1 base and 0 bases, in that order; junction bases with no gene match: 7.

This clonotype has only a few counts. This chain uses TRBV6-1 with TRBJ2-2; D is possibly TRBD1 (8 bases). CDR1 is MNHNS, CDR2 SASEGT, per germline. V was trimmed by 6 bases and J by 3 bases, leaving 14 bases between them. The CDR3 sequence is 15 residues long. This CDR3 is CASRQQGGDTGELFF. The CDR3 coding sequence is TGTGCCAGCAGACAACAGGGGGGGGACACCGGGGAGCTGTTTTTT.

The V gene is TRBV24-1, the J gene TRBJ2-5, with a weak D call TRBD1 (6 bases). The CDR3 covers 17 residues. Germline-derived CDR1 and CDR2 are KGHDR and SFDVKD. Between the trimmed V and J ends, which lost 4 bases and 4 bases, there was a span of 21 bases. CDR3 DNA: TGTGCCACCAGTGACCGGATGGGACATCTAGGGAGAGAGACCCAGTACTTC. Protein product: CATSDRMGHLGRETQYF.

V and J are TRBV7-7 and TRBJ2-5, with 8 nucleotides matching TRBD1. The V gene end was trimmed by 5 bases and the J gene end by 2 bases; junction bases not matched to a gene: 13. Per germline, CDR1 SSHAT and CDR2 FNYEAQ (reference sequence). This CDR3 region has 17 residues. The CDR3 protein is CASSTRTGWMGQETQYF. The DNA for the CDR3 is TGTGCCAGCAGCACTCGGACAGGGTGGATGGGGCAAGAGACCCAGTACTTC.

The chain is built from TRBV5-6 and TRBJ2-3, with 8 bases identical to TRBD1. Germline values: CDR1 SGHDT, CDR2 YYEEEE. V lost 4 bases to trimming and J lost 5 bases; unmatched junction nucleotides: 12. The CDR3 sequence is 16 residues long. The CDR3, as DNA: TGTGCCAGCAGCCTATTACAAGGACAGGGTCTAGATACGCAGTATTTT. Encoded protein: CASSLLQGQGLDTQYF. The full variable domain, with the rest looked up from reference TRBV5-6 and TRBJ2-3, is DAGVTQSPTHLIKTRGQQVTLRCSPKSGHDTVSWYQQALGQGPQFIFQYYEEEERQRGNFPDRFSGHQFPNYSSELNVNALLLGDSALYLCASSLLQGQGLDTQYFGPGTRLTVL.

This clonotype was counted between two and nine times. The chain has TRBV10-3 and TRBJ2-5; D is possibly TRBD2 (6 bases). V gave up 0 bases and J gave up 1 base, with 12 bases separating them. Germline lookup yields CDR1 ENHRY and CDR2 SYGVKD. The CDR3 is made up of 16 amino acids. The CDR3 bases are TGTGCCATCAGTGAGTCGTTCACTAGCCTCCAAGAGACCCAGTACTTC. Encoded protein: CAISESFTSLQETQYF.

As regards this clonotype: The junction and the germline gene differ at one end; a read error may be behind it. The chain employs TRBV3-1 and TRBJ2-1, with 8 bases that match TRBD2. There are 17 residues in the CDR3. The germline V gene encodes CDR1 LGHDT and CDR2 YNNKEL (reference sequence). Here the CDR3 reads CATSQDFREGSYNEQFF. The CDR3 DNA reads TGTGCCACCAGCCAAGATTTTCGGGAGGGCTCCTACAATGAGCAGTTCTTC.